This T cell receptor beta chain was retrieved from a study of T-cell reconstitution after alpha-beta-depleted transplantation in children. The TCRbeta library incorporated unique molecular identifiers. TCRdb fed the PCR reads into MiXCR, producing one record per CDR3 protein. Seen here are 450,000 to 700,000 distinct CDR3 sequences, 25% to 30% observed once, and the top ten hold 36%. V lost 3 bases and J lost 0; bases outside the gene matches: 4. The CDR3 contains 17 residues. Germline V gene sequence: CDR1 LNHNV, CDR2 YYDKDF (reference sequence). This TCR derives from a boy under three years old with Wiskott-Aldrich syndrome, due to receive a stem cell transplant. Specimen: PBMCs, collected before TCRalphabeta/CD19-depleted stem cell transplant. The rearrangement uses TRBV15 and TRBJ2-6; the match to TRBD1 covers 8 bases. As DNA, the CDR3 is TGTGCCACCAGCAGGCGGGACAGGCTCTCTGGGGCCAACGTCCTGACTTTC. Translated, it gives CATSRRDRLSGANVLTF.